This T cell receptor (beta chain) stems from a study of CXCR3-negative and CXCR3-positive naive CD8 T cells. The study, taken as a whole, reports: Naive cells with CXCR3 showed TRB CDR3s that were more hydrophobic than those in CXCR3-negative naive cells.

Concerning this clonotype itself: The antigen is not known.

This CDR3 has 15 residues. The germline V gene has CDR1 SNHLY and CDR2 FYNNEI. Libraries were UMI-labeled 5' RACE TRB cDNA. TCRdb re-called the 5' RACE reads, yielding one record per CDR3 amino acid sequence without DNA. Its listing shows several thousand distinct CDR3 sequences. The chain recombines TRBV2 with TRBJ2-3; absent DNA, TCRdb's TRBD1 call cannot be checked. Material for sequencing was naive CXCR3+ CD8+ T cells from blood. Indicated subset: CD45RO-CCR7+CD27+CD95- naive CD8+ T cells expressing CXCR3 (TNR3+). This clonotype was obtained from a human donor in good health. Some clones in this sample may be carry-over from other donors' samples. CDR3 sequence: CASNPLRGGTDTQYF.